Listed below are T cell receptor beta chains from one sample, sequenced in a study of blood T cell repertoires in COVID-19. Some clones are missing from TCRdb's copy, which holds only in-frame ones; the method was immunoSEQ multiplex PCR. The sample carries under 95,000 clones, 88% recorded once. Sequenced material: peripheral blood. All receptors derive from a human donor in a cohort sampled during active COVID-19. The CDR3 runs from the conserved cysteine through the conserved F or W. The D gene is left open where the match is weak. Only some rows state a clone size, as once, few, many or a class for expanded clones.

CDR3 DNA	CDR3 protein	V gene	D gene	J gene	clone size
TGTGCCAGCAGCCAAACTAGCGGGGGACCCTACGAGCAGTACTTC	CASSQTSGGPYEQYF	TRBV3-1/TRBV3-2	TRBD2	TRBJ2-7	NA
TGTGCCAGCAGCCCACAGGGTAGGAGCTCCTATAATTCACCCCTCCACTTT	CASSPQGRSSYNSPLHF	TRBV5-6	NA	TRBJ1-6	NA
TGTGCCAGCAGTGAATCTGAGGGCTCAGGCTATGGCTACACCTTC	CASSESEGSGYGYTF	TRBV25-1	NA	TRBJ1-2	NA
TGTGCCAGTAGTATTCCCCCGTTCGAGCAGTACTTC	CASSIPPFEQYF	TRBV19	NA	TRBJ2-7	NA
TGTGCCAGCAGCCCTACAGGGTTCGGTCCAACACACACAGATACGCAGTATTTT	CASSPTGFGPTHTDTQYF	TRBV7-3	NA	TRBJ2-3	NA
TGTGCCATCAGTGAAGGAGCGGGAGGGCCCGGAGATACGCAGTATTTT	CAISEGAGGPGDTQYF	TRBV10-3	TRBD2	TRBJ2-3	NA
TGCAGCGTTGAAGATAGAGGGTTCGGGGACACTGAAGCTTTCTTT	CSVEDRGFGDTEAFF	TRBV29-1	NA	TRBJ1-1	NA
TGTGCCAGCAGTTTCTACCTCACTGACTACAATGAGCAGTTCTTC	CASSFYLTDYNEQFF	TRBV6-2/TRBV6-3	NA	TRBJ2-1	few
TGTGCCAGCAGCCCGGAGACTAGCGGGGGGCACTCCTACAATGAGCAGTTCTTC	CASSPETSGGHSYNEQFF	TRBV11-3	TRBD2	TRBJ2-1	NA
TGCGCCAGCAGCCGTCTCGGCGGGGGGGCTGCAGATACGCAGTATTTT	CASSRLGGGAADTQYF	TRBV4-3	TRBD2	TRBJ2-3	NA
TGTGCCAGCAGCTTACAGGTCTCCTACGAGCAGTACTTC	CASSLQVSYEQYF	TRBV7-2	NA	TRBJ2-7	NA
TGTGCCAGCAGCGCGACTAGCGGACTCACAGATACGCAGTATTTT	CASSATSGLTDTQYF	TRBV9	TRBD2	TRBJ2-3	NA
TGTGCCAGTAGTATAGGTCAGGGGGGCTACGAGCAGTACTTC	CASSIGQGGYEQYF	TRBV19	NA	TRBJ2-7	NA
TGTGCCAGTTGGGACAGACTATTGTATGGCTACACCTTC	CASWDRLLYGYTF	TRBV19	TRBD1	TRBJ1-2	NA
TGTGCCAGCAGCTCCAGGGGGCCAGGGTCCATGAACACTGAAGCTTTCTTT	CASSSRGPGSMNTEAFF	TRBV7-2	TRBD1	TRBJ1-1	NA
TGTGCCAGCAGGGCGACAGGCACAGATACACAGTATTTT	CASRATGTDTQYF	TRBV12-3/TRBV12-4	NA	TRBJ2-3	NA
TGTGCCAGCAGCCAAGATACTAGCGTTGGAGATACGCAGTATTTT	CASSQDTSVGDTQYF	TRBV3-1/TRBV3-2	TRBD2	TRBJ2-3	once
TGTGCCAGCAAGGACGGGACTAGCGGACAAGAGACCCAGTACTTC	CASKDGTSGQETQYF	TRBV2	TRBD2	TRBJ2-5	NA
TGTGCCAGCAGCCCAAACCTACAGGGGGCGCTTGGAAACACCATATATTTT	CASSPNLQGALGNTIYF	TRBV4-2	TRBD1	TRBJ1-3	NA
TGTGCCAGCAGCCAAGGGGATAGGCAGGAGGTTGGCTACACCTTC	CASSQGDRQEVGYTF	TRBV3-1/TRBV3-2	NA	TRBJ1-2	NA
TGTGCCAGCAGCTCCGACGGGGGTTCCTACGAGCAGTACTTC	CASSSDGGSYEQYF	TRBV11-2	NA	TRBJ2-7	NA
TGTGCCAGCAGTGAAGCGGGACATCCGGCCGAGCAGTACTTC	CASSEAGHPAEQYF	TRBV6-1	NA	TRBJ2-7	NA
TGTGCCAGCCGCGCGGAAAGCTCCTACAATGAGCAGTTCTTC	CASRAESSYNEQFF	TRBV5-4	NA	TRBJ2-1	NA
TGTGCCAGCAGTCTCCCCGGGACAGGGACCTTGGAGCAGTACTTC	CASSLPGTGTLEQYF	TRBV28	TRBD1	TRBJ2-7	NA
TGTGCCAGCAGTATCACAGAATACAATGAGCAGTTCTTC	CASSITEYNEQFF	TRBV6-2/TRBV6-3	NA	TRBJ2-1	NA
TGTGCCAGCAGCGCAGGGGTAGCGGGAGTCGACGGTGAGCAGTTCTTC	CASSAGVAGVDGEQFF	TRBV11-3	TRBD2	TRBJ2-1	NA
TGTGCCAGCATTCCCGACAGGGGGGGTGGCTATGGCTACACCTTC	CASIPDRGGGYGYTF	TRBV2	TRBD1	TRBJ1-2	NA
TGTGCCTGGCGGACTAGCGGGAGAATGAATGAGCAGTTCTTC	CAWRTSGRMNEQFF	TRBV30	TRBD2	TRBJ2-1	NA